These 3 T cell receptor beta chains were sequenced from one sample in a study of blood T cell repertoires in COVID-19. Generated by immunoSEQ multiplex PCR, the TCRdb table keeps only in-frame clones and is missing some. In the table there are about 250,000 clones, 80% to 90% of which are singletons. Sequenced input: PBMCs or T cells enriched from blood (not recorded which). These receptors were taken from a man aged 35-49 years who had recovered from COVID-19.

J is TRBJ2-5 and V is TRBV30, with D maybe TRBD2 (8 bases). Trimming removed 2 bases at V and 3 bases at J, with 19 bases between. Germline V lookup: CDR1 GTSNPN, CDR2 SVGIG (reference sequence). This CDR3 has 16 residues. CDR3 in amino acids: CAWSKGARAGEETQYF. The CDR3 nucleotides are TGTGCCTGGAGTAAGGGGGCAAGAGCGGGAGAAGAGACCCAGTACTTC.

The CDR3: CASSWTAQMNTEAFF. CDR3 DNA: TGCGCCAGCAGCTGGACAGCACAAATGAACACTGAAGCTTTCTTT. The chain carries TRBV4-1 and TRBJ1-1; D might be TRBD1 (6 bases). Trimming removed 5 bases at V and 0 bases at J, with 13 bases between. There are 15 residues in the CDR3. The V gene's germline CDR1 is MGHRA and CDR2 YSYEKL.

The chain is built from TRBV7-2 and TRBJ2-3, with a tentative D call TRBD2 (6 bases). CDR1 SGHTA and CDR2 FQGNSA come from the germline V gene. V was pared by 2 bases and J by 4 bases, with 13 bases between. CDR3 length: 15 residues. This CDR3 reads CASSLNGGSSDTQYF. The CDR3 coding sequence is TGTGCCAGCAGCTTAAACGGGGGATCTTCAGATACGCAGTATTTT.